The 27 T cell receptor beta chains in this list originate from one sample, sequenced in a study of cytomegalovirus exposure and HLA in healthy donors. Both 60 Vbeta primers and 13 Jbeta primers went into the PCR. TCRdb keeps only in-frame clones here, not all; method: immunoSEQ multiplex PCR. The listing records 100,000 or so clones. The sequencing input was PBMCs. The receptors were sampled from a man in his forties or fifties in good health and CMV-seronegative.

This rearrangement joins TRBV18 to TRBJ2-5, with 8 bases fitting TRBD1. J lost 3 bases, V lost 3 bases, and 0 bases had no gene match. The CDR3 runs to 13 residues. CDR1 is KGHSH, CDR2 LQKENI, per germline. CDR3 protein: CASSPGQEETQYF. The CDR3 nucleotides are TGTGCCAGCTCACCGGGACAGGAAGAGACCCAGTACTTC.

The chain recombines TRBV27 with TRBJ2-1, with a tentative D call TRBD1 (6 bases). V dropped 6 bases and J dropped 4 bases, with 10 bases sitting between them. The CDR3 consists of 13 residues. Germline V gene lookup returns CDR1 MNHEY and CDR2 SMNVEV (reference sequence). The CDR3 DNA follows: TGTGCCAGCAGCCAGACAGGTTACAATGAGCAGTTCTTC. This sequence encodes CASSQTGYNEQFF.

The chain is built from TRBV4-3 and TRBJ1-1; D gene ambiguous. V shed 1 base and J shed 1 base, with 10 bases lying between them. Germline V gives CDR1 LGHNA, CDR2 YSLEER. This CDR3 region has 15 residues. The CDR3 DNA sequence: TGCGCCAGCAGCCAAGGGATAACAGAGAACACTGAAGCTTTCTTT. This gives the protein CASSQGITENTEAFF.

The chain links TRBV9 to TRBJ1-1, with D unclear. CDR3 size: 15 residues. Germline V gene lookup returns CDR1 SGDLS and CDR2 YYNGEE. The V gene lost 3 bases and the J gene lost 0 bases, with 12 bases spanning the gap. The CDR3, as DNA: TGTGCCAGCAGCGCCTACAGTCAGATGAACACTGAAGCTTTCTTT. This codes for CASSAYSQMNTEAFF.

The chain combines TRBV7-2 with TRBJ2-2, with 10 bases fitting TRBD1. The CDR3 contains 15 residues. Germline trimming cut 6 bases from V and 11 bases from J; bases unmatched to any gene: 12. Germline CDR1 is SGHTA and CDR2 is FQGNSA. The CDR3 region is CASRRLGQGFEELFF. The CDR3 region has the DNA TGTGCCAGCAGAAGGTTGGGACAGGGGTTCGAAGAGCTGTTTTTT.

The rearrangement links TRBV19 to TRBJ2-6; 13 nucleotides match TRBD2. The CDR3 totals 16 residues. The junction had 1 base not matched to a gene; V was cut back by 8 bases and J by 0 bases. Germline V lookup: CDR1 LNHDA, CDR2 SQIVND (reference sequence). This chain's CDR3 is CASRLAGGSGANVLTF. The DNA for the CDR3 is TGTGCCAGTCGACTAGCGGGAGGCTCTGGGGCCAACGTCCTGACTTTC.

The chain couples TRBV19 to TRBJ2-2, with 7 bases aligning to TRBD1. Looked up from germline, CDR1 is LNHDA and CDR2 is SQIVND (reference sequence). The V and J ends lost 6 bases and 6 bases, in that order; junction bases with no gene match: 4. The CDR3 length is 13 residues. The CDR3 DNA reads TGTGCCAGTAGGGACAGGTGGGCCGGGGAGCTGTTTTTT. Encoded protein: CASRDRWAGELFF.

The V and J genes are TRBV10-3 and TRBJ1-2, with no clear D. CDR1 is ENHRY and CDR2 is SYGVKD in the germline V gene. Trimming took 3 bases from V and 4 from J, leaving 6 bases between them. The CDR3 is 12 residues long. CDR3 sequence reads: CAISDSSYGYTF. Here the CDR3 DNA reads TGTGCCATCAGTGATTCGAGCTATGGCTACACCTTC.

The chain uses TRBV19 and TRBJ1-5, with 8 nucleotides matching TRBD1. The J segment lost 9 bases and the V segment lost 10 bases, leaving 11 bases of the junction unmatched. This CDR3 has 13 residues. The V gene's germline CDR1 is LNHDA and CDR2 SQIVND (reference sequence). The CDR3 bases are TGTGCCACTCGGACAGGGTTCGGGCGGCCCCAGCATTTT. Its protein product is CATRTGFGRPQHF.

The V and J genes are TRBV19 and TRBJ2-7; 9 bases fit TRBD1. The CDR3 covers 14 residues. The V segment lost 6 bases and the J segment 2 bases; nucleotides outside the gene matches: 5. CDR1 and CDR2 (germline): LNHDA, SQIVND (reference sequence). CDR3 coding DNA: TGTGCCAGTAGCCGGACAGGGGTACCCTACGAGCAGTACTTC. Amino acids: CASSRTGVPYEQYF.

This CDR3 reads CASSLSSGFRASQYF. CDR3 bases: TGTGCCAGCAGCTTGTCTAGCGGATTCAGGGCGTCCCAGTACTTC. This chain connects TRBV5-4 to TRBJ2-5, with 7 bases identical to TRBD2. V lost 1 base and J lost 9; bases outside the gene matches: 12. The CDR3 sequence is 15 residues long. CDR1 and CDR2 (germline): SGHNT, YYREEE (reference sequence).

The rearrangement joins TRBV13 to TRBJ2-7; 7 bases map to TRBD1. Germline V gene sequence: CDR1 PRHDT, CDR2 FYEKMQ (reference sequence). V gave up 5 bases and J gave up 5 bases; unmatched junction bases: 9. This CDR3 region has 14 residues. This CDR3 is CASSIQGKSHEQYF. The CDR3 DNA reads TGTGCCAGCAGCATACAGGGGAAGTCCCACGAGCAGTACTTC.

The CDR3 sequence: CAWSVPPGNEQFF. CDR3 coding DNA: TGTGCCTGGAGTGTACCCCCGGGGAATGAGCAGTTCTTC. This rearrangement joins TRBV30 to TRBJ2-1, with D maybe TRBD2 (5 bases). Trimming cost V 0 bases and J 7 bases, with 10 bases left between them. Germline CDR1 reads GTSNPN; CDR2 reads SVGIG (reference sequence). The CDR3 totals 13 residues.

The chain employs TRBV18 and TRBJ2-3, with 9 bases fitting TRBD1. Trimming cost V 0 bases and J 3 bases; bases outside gene matches: 4. CDR3 size: 16 residues. The germline gives CDR1 KGHSH, CDR2 LQKENI. CDR3 residues: CASSPPNRGLTDTQYF. The CDR3 nucleotides are TGTGCCAGCTCACCACCGAACAGGGGGCTAACAGATACGCAGTATTTT.

This chain uses TRBV5-4 with TRBJ1-1; unclear D gene. The V end lost 4 bases, the J end lost 0 bases, and 10 bases lay between the germline ends. CDR1 and CDR2 from the germline V gene are SGHNT and YYREEE (reference sequence). The CDR3 runs 14 residues. CDR3 DNA sequence: TGTGCCAGCAGCCCTCGGGTCATGAACACTGAAGCTTTCTTT. As protein: CASSPRVMNTEAFF.

This chain connects TRBV5-1 to TRBJ2-1; D is perhaps TRBD1 (6 bases). The CDR3 sequence is 14 residues long. CDR1 is SGHRS, CDR2 YFSETQ, per germline. The V end lost 3 bases, the J end lost 5 bases, and 12 bases lay between the germline ends. CDR3 sequence: CASSSQGQNNEQFF. The CDR3 DNA is TGCGCCAGCAGCTCACAGGGCCAAAACAATGAGCAGTTCTTC.

The gene calls are TRBV7-2 and TRBJ1-1; the D gene is possibly TRBD1 (5 bases). Per germline, CDR1 SGHTA and CDR2 FQGNSA. CDR3 length: 12 residues. Trimming took 4 bases from V and 4 from J, leaving 7 bases between them. The chain's CDR3 is CASSWGGTEAFF. CDR3 nucleotides: TGTGCCAGCAGCTGGGGGGGCACTGAAGCTTTCTTT. The whole variable domain, filled in from reference TRBV7-2 and TRBJ1-1, reads GAGVSQSPSNKVTEKGKDVELRCDPISGHTALYWYRQSLGQGLEFLIYFQGNSAPDKSGLPSDRFSAERTGGSVSTLTIQRTQQEDSAVYLCASSWGGTEAFFGQGTRLTVV.

The gene calls are TRBV5-8 and TRBJ1-1, with D maybe TRBD1 (5 bases). The CDR3 contains 15 residues. Germline assignment: CDR1 SGHTS and CDR2 YDEGEE. The germline V and J ends were trimmed by 3 bases and 0 bases, with 12 bases remaining between them. The CDR3 nucleotides read TGTGCCAGCAGCTATCGGACAACTATGAACACTGAAGCTTTCTTT. Translated: CASSYRTTMNTEAFF.

This chain connects TRBV6-1 to TRBJ1-5; D call uncertain. This CDR3 is 15 amino acids long. CDR1 is MNHNS, CDR2 SASEGT, per germline. Trimming took off 3 bases at V and 0 bases at J, with 9 bases between the two ends. The CDR3 here is CASSDTVPSNQPQHF. The CDR3 nucleotides read TGTGCCAGCAGTGATACAGTCCCTAGCAATCAGCCCCAGCATTTT.

The J gene is TRBJ1-2, the V gene TRBV7-2, with TRBD1 identical over 7 bases. The CDR3 consists of 14 residues. The J segment lost 2 bases and the V segment lost 6 bases, leaving 6 bases of the junction unmatched. The germline V gene has CDR1 SGHTA and CDR2 FQGNSA. CDR3 DNA sequence: TGTGCCAGCAGACTAGACAGGGCGAACTATGGCTACACCTTC. It specifies CASRLDRANYGYTF.

The rearrangement links TRBV2 to TRBJ1-2, with D perhaps TRBD1 (5 bases). This CDR3 spans 13 amino acids. The V end lost 6 bases, the J end lost 4 bases, and 12 bases lay between the germline ends. CDR1 is SNHLY and CDR2 is FYNNEI in the germline V gene. CDR3 sequence reads: CASSAGIGYGYTF. CDR3 in DNA: TGTGCCAGCAGCGCAGGGATTGGCTATGGCTACACCTTC.

As to this clone: The sample holds other DNA sequences that translate to the same CDR3. The chain links TRBV9 to TRBJ2-7; 7 nucleotides line up with TRBD1. Germline V gives CDR1 SGDLS, CDR2 YYNGEE. The CDR3 contains 14 residues. The junction had 5 bases not matched to a gene; V was cut back by 3 bases and J by 2 bases. CDR3 DNA sequence: TGTGCCAGCAGCGCCACGGGACAGACCTACGAGCAGTACTTC. Protein sequence: CASSATGQTYEQYF.

DNA for the CDR3: TGTGCCAGCAGCAAAGTCCGAGGAGCGGGGGGTTACGAGCAGTACTTC. This translates into CASSKVRGAGGYEQYF. The chain has TRBV21-1 and TRBJ2-7; TRBD2 was called by the table and not checked on the DNA. TRBV21-1 corresponds to a pseudogene. The CDR3 runs 16 residues.

This sequence joins TRBV19 and TRBJ2-7; 10 bases are shared with TRBD1. Per the germline V gene, CDR1 is LNHDA and CDR2 is SQIVND (reference sequence). The J segment lost 3 bases and the V segment lost 2 bases, leaving 4 bases of the junction unmatched. The CDR3 extends over 15 amino acids. CDR3 sequence (DNA): TGTGCCAGTAGTATATCACGGGACAGGGGCTACGAGCAGTACTTC. This sequence encodes CASSISRDRGYEQYF.

The V gene is TRBV10-2, the J gene TRBJ2-5; 9 nucleotides line up with TRBD2. The CDR3 has 14 amino acids. With V trimmed by 6 bases and J by 5 bases, 7 bases remained unmatched. Germline V CDR1 and CDR2: WSHSY, SAAADI. CDR3 region: CASSASGVTETQYF. CDR3 coding DNA: TGCGCCAGCAGCGCTAGCGGGGTGACTGAGACCCAGTACTTC.

The chain is built from TRBV19 and TRBJ1-2; D may be TRBD1 (5 bases). The V end lost 6 bases, the J end lost 7 bases, and 15 bases lay between the germline ends. Germline CDR1 LNHDA, CDR2 SQIVND (reference sequence). This CDR3 spans 13 amino acids. The CDR3 DNA reads TGTGCCAGTAGCTCCCGCAGGGCCTCTGGCTACACCTTC. Translating it yields CASSSRRASGYTF.

This chain connects TRBV30 to TRBJ1-2; D remains unclear. The CDR3 is made up of 12 amino acids. Germline CDR1 GTSNPN, CDR2 SVGIG (reference sequence). V lost 8 bases and J 4 bases, leaving 14 bases between the germline ends. CDR3 bases: TGTGCCCGGAAGGCGGCATCCTATGGCTACACCTTC. It codes for CARKAASYGYTF.